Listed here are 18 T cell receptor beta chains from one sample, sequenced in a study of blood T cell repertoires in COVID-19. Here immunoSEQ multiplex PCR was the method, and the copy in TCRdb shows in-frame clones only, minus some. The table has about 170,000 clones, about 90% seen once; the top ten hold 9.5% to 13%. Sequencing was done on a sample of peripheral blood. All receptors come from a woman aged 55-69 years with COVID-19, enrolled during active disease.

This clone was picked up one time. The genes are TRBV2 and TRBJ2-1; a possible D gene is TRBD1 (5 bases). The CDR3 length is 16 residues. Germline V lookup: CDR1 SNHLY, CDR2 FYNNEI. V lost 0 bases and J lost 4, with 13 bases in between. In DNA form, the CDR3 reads TGTGCCAGCAGTGAAGCCTGGGCAGGGTATTACAATGAGCAGTTCTTC. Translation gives CASSEAWAGYYNEQFF.

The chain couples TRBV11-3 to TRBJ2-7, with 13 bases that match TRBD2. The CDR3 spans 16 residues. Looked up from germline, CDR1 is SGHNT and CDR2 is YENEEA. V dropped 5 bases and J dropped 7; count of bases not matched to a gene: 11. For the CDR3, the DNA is TGTGCCAGCAGCCTGAGACTAGCGGGAGGACGAGGGGAGCAGTACTTC. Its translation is CASSLRLAGGRGEQYF.

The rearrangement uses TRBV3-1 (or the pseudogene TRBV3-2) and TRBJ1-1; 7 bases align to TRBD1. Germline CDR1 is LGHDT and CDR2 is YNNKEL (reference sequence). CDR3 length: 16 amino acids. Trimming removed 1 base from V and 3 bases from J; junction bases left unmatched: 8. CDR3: CASSQGQGQLYTEAFF. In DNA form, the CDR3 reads TGTGCCAGCAGCCAAGGACAGGGACAACTGTACACTGAAGCTTTCTTT.

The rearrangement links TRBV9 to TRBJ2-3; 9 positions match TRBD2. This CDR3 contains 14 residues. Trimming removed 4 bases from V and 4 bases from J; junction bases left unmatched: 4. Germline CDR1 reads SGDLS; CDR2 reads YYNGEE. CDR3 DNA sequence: TGTGCCAGCAGCCTCCGACTAGCGGCAGATACGCAGTATTTT. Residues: CASSLRLAADTQYF.

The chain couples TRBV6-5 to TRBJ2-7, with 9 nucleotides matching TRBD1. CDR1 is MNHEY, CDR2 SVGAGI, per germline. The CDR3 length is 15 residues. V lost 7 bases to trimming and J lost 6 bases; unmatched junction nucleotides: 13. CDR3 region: CASKPGTGMLSEQYF. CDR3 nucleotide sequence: TGTGCCAGCAAACCCGGGACAGGGATGTTGAGCGAGCAGTACTTC.

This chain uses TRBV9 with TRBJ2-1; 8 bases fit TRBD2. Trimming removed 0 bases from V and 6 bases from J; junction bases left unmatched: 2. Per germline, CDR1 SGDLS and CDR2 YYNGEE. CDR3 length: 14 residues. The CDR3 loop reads CASSVAGGPNEQFF. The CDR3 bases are TGTGCCAGCAGCGTAGCGGGAGGGCCCAATGAGCAGTTCTTC.

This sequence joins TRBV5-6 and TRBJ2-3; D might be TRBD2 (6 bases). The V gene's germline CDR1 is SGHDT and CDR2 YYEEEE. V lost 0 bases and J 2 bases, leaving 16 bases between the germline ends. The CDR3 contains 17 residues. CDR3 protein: CASSLAGDNIPTDTQYF. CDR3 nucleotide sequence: TGTGCCAGCAGCTTGGCGGGGGATAACATCCCCACAGATACGCAGTATTTT.

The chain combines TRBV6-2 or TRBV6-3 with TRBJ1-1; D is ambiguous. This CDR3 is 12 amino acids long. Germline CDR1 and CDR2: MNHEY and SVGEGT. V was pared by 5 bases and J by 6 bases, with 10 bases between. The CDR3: CASSGSGPEAFF. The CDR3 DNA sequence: TGTGCCAGCAGTGGATCAGGTCCTGAAGCTTTCTTT.

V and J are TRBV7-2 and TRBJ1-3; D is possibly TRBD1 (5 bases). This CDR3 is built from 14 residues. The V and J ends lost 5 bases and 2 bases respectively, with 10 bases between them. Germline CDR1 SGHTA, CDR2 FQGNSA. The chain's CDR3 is CASSPWGAGNTIYF. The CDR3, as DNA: TGTGCCAGCAGCCCGTGGGGGGCTGGAAACACCATATATTTT.

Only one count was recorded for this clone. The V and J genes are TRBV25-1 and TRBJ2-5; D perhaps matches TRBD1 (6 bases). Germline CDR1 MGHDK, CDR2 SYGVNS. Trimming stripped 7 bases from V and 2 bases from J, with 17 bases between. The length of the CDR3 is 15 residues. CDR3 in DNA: TGTGCCAGCAAGCCCGGTCAGGGGAGACAAGAGACCCAGTACTTC. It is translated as CASKPGQGRQETQYF.

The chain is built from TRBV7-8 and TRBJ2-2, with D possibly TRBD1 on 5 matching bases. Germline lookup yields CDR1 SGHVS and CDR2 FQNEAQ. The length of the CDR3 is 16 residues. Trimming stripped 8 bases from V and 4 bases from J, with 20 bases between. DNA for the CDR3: TGTGCCAGCTCTGGGGTCACAACAGGATCCACCGGGGAGCTGTTTTTT. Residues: CASSGVTTGSTGELFF.

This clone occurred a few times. CDR3 sequence (DNA): TGTGCCTGGGCAGCGACCGGGGAGCTGTTTTTT. Translation: CAWAATGELFF. V usage is TRBV30 and J usage is TRBJ2-2; D unclear. Germline CDR1 GTSNPN, CDR2 SVGIG (reference sequence). The CDR3 totals 11 residues. With 5 bases removed from V and 5 bases from J, the gap between germline ends came to 6 bases.

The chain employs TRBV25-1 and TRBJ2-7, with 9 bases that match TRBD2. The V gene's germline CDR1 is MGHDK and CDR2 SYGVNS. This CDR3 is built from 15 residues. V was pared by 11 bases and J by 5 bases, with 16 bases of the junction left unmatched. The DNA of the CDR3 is TGTGCCTCGCCGAGCTCGGCGGGAGGGCCGCACGAGCAGTACTTC. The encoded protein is CASPSSAGGPHEQYF.

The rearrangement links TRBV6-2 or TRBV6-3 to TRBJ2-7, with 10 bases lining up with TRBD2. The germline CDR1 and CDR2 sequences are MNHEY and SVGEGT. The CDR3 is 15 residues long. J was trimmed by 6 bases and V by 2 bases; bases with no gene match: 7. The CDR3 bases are TGTGCCAGCAGTTACCATAGCGGGAGGCCTTCCGAGCAGTACTTC. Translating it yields CASSYHSGRPSEQYF.

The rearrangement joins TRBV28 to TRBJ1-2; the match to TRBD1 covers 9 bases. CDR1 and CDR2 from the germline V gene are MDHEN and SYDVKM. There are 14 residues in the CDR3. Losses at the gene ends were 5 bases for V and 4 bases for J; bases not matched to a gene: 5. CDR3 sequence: CASSPDRGAYGYTF. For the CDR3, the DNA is TGTGCCAGCAGTCCGGACAGGGGCGCCTATGGCTACACCTTC.

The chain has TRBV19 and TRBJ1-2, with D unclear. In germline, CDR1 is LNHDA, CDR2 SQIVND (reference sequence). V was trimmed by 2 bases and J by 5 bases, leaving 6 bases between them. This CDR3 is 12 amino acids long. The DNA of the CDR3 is TGTGCCAGTAGTATACCGGGGTATGGCTACACCTTC. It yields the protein CASSIPGYGYTF.

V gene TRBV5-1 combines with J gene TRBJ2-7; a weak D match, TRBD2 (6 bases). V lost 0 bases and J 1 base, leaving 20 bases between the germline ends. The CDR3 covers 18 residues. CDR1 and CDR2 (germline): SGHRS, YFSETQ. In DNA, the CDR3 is TGCGCCAGCAGCTTGGCCACTACGGGAGTCCTCTCGTCCTACGAGCAGTACTTC. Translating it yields CASSLATTGVLSSYEQYF.

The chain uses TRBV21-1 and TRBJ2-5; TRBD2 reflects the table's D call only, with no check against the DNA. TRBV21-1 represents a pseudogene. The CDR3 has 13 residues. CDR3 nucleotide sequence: TGTGCCAGCAGCAAAATCCTACCAGAGACCCAGTACTTC. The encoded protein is CASSKILPETQYF.